Below are 24 T cell receptor beta chains sequenced from a single sample in a study of blood T cells in healthy people across ages (dated by TCRdb to the mid-2010s). The protocol used for the library was 5' RACE. The sequencing machine was an Illumina HiSeq 2500. A second PCR of roughly 7 to 12 cycles was run with a J-beta primer mix and a sample-barcoded 5' primer. Starting from the raw public reads, TCRdb applied fastp trimming at Q25, assembled clones with MiXCR and retained in-frame beta chains. Under each unique CDR3 protein, matching rows form one entry showing the most common genes and DNA. In this sample the table shows about 1.8 million distinct CDR3 sequences, approximately 50% of which occur a single time. About 2.1% of the sample is in the top ten clones. Sequencing was done on a sample of blood. The receptor source for this set is a woman in her forties in good health.

A few counts support this clonotype. The CDR3 region has the DNA TGCGCCAGCAGCCAAAAATCTCAGACGGTAGCCGGGGCCAACGTCCTGACTTTC. It codes for CASSQKSQTVAGANVLTF. The J gene is TRBJ2-6, the V gene TRBV4-1; D not certain. The V end lost 2 bases, the J end lost 4 bases, and 18 bases lay between the germline ends. CDR3 length: 18 amino acids. Germline V gene sequence: CDR1 MGHRA, CDR2 YSYEKL.

This clonotype was seen only a few times. The chain links TRBV12-3 or TRBV12-4 to TRBJ2-1; tentatively, D is TRBD1 or TRBD2 (6 bases each). The V end was cut by 1 base, the J end by 2 bases, with 12 bases between. This CDR3 has 16 residues. CDR3 sequence: CASSLVFGGPYNEQFF. Here the CDR3 DNA reads TGTGCCAGCAGTTTAGTTTTCGGGGGCCCCTACAATGAGCAGTTCTTC.

This chain uses TRBV5-1 with TRBJ1-4, with a weak D call TRBD1 (5 bases). V lost 1 base and J lost 5, with 12 bases in between. The CDR3 covers 15 residues. Per germline, CDR1 SGHRS and CDR2 YFSETQ. CDR3 DNA: TGCGCCAGCAGCTTGCTGGGGGGAAGGAATGAAAAACTGTTTTTT. Translated: CASSLLGGRNEKLFF.

This clonotype appeared a few times. V usage is TRBV7-2 and J usage is TRBJ2-1; 12 nucleotides match TRBD2. CDR1 SGHTA and CDR2 FQGNSA come from the germline V gene. This CDR3 contains 16 residues. Trimming at V came to 5 bases and at J to 7 bases, leaving 9 bases not matched to a gene. The CDR3 loop is CASSPALAGGRNEQFF. DNA of the CDR3: TGTGCCAGCAGCCCCGCGCTAGCGGGGGGGCGGAATGAGCAGTTCTTC.

This clonotype was detected a few times. The chain employs TRBV5-1 and TRBJ2-1, with 10 bases aligning to TRBD2. This CDR3 spans 15 amino acids. Germline V CDR1 and CDR2: SGHRS, YFSETQ. The junction had 4 bases not matched to a gene; V was cut back by 0 bases and J by 7 bases. The CDR3 DNA reads TGCGCCAGCAGCTTGGCGGGACTAGCGTCAAATGAGCAGTTCTTC. The encoded protein is CASSLAGLASNEQFF.

The genes are TRBV28 and TRBJ2-7; 7 positions match TRBD1. The CDR3 is made up of 15 amino acids. The trim removed 5 bases at V and 4 bases at J, leaving 11 bases unmatched. The germline gives CDR1 MDHEN, CDR2 SYDVKM. The CDR3 spells CASSPGQAPGYEQYF. CDR3 bases: TGTGCCAGCAGTCCAGGACAGGCCCCGGGGTACGAGCAGTACTTC.

Only a few counts were recorded for this clonotype. This chain links TRBV6-2 or TRBV6-3 with TRBJ2-7; D call uncertain. The CDR3 has 12 amino acids. With 2 bases removed from V and 6 bases from J, the gap between germline ends came to 8 bases. CDR1 MNHEY and CDR2 SVGEGT come from the germline V gene. The CDR3 nucleotides are TGTGCCAGCAGTTACGGCAGAGTCGAGCAGTACTTC. This gives the protein CASSYGRVEQYF.

The chain employs TRBV20-1 and TRBJ2-3, with 8 bases identical to TRBD2. The CDR3 runs 15 residues. V shed 3 bases and J 7 bases; nucleotides not matched to a gene: 12. CDR1 DFQATT and CDR2 SNEGSKA come from the germline V gene (reference sequence). The CDR3 protein is CSASGGSSGVNTQYF. The CDR3 DNA is TGCAGTGCTAGTGGAGGCAGTAGCGGGGTAAATACGCAGTATTTT.

This chain joins TRBV7-8 and TRBJ2-1, with D possibly being TRBD2 (6 bases). The V gene's germline CDR1 is SGHVS and CDR2 FQNEAQ. The CDR3 loop spans 16 amino acids. The V end lost 2 bases, the J end lost 4 bases, and 15 bases lay between the germline ends. The CDR3 here is CASSLTPEGTYNEQFF. The CDR3 bases are TGTGCCAGCAGCTTAACGCCCGAGGGGACTTACAATGAGCAGTTCTTC. Based on the CDR3 plus reference TRBV7-8 and TRBJ2-1, the full variable domain is GAGVSQSPRYKVAKRGQDVALRCDPISGHVSLFWYQQALGQGPEFLTYFQNEAQLDKSGLPSDRFFAERPEGSVSTLKIQRTQQEDSAVYLCASSLTPEGTYNEQFFGPGTRLTVL.

This clonotype showed up just a few times. The genes are TRBV20-1 and TRBJ2-7, with TRBD2 matching 9 bases. V was clipped by 6 bases and J by 4 bases; unmatched bases: 13. CDR3 length: 15 residues. CDR1 is DFQATT, CDR2 SNEGSKA, per germline (reference sequence). The CDR3 DNA reads as TGCAGTGCCCAGCTTAAGCGGGGGGTGGGTTACGAGCAGTACTTC. As protein: CSAQLKRGVGYEQYF.

The table lists this clonotype with many counts. This chain uses TRBV6-2 or TRBV6-3 with TRBJ2-1; D gene unclear. CDR3 length: 13 amino acids. Between the trimmed V and J ends, which lost 7 bases and 0 bases, there was a span of 7 bases. CDR1 is MNHEY, CDR2 SVGEGT, per germline. The CDR3 spells CASTSSSYNEQFF. CDR3 DNA sequence: TGTGCCAGCACCTCTAGCTCCTACAATGAGCAGTTCTTC.

V and J are TRBV28 and TRBJ1-5; D not certain. Germline CDR1 is MDHEN and CDR2 is SYDVKM. Between the trimmed V and J ends, which lost 6 bases and 0 bases, there was a span of 18 bases. The CDR3 is 17 amino acids. The CDR3 here is CASRHRREPYSNQPQHF. CDR3 bases: TGTGCCAGCAGGCATAGGAGGGAACCATATAGCAATCAGCCCCAGCATTTT.

The V gene is TRBV20-1, the J gene TRBJ2-5; D is unclear. The V end was cut by 0 bases, the J end by 0 bases, with 14 bases between. From germline, CDR1 is DFQATT and CDR2 SNEGSKA (reference sequence). This CDR3 is 16 amino acids long. The chain's CDR3 is CSARDRRVWYQETQYF. The CDR3 DNA follows: TGCAGTGCTAGAGATCGGAGAGTCTGGTACCAAGAGACCCAGTACTTC.

This chain uses TRBV10-3 with TRBJ2-7; perhaps TRBD1 as D (5 bases). V shed 11 bases and J shed 3 bases, with 17 bases lying between them. The CDR3 is made up of 13 amino acids. CDR1 ENHRY and CDR2 SYGVKD come from the germline V gene. The CDR3 bases are TGTGCCCTCTCCGCAGGGTTTAACTACGAGCAGTACTTC. This encodes CALSAGFNYEQYF.

In its sample, this clonotype was seen a few times. The chain combines TRBV15 with TRBJ2-1; 11 nucleotides agree with TRBD2. The CDR3 loop spans 14 amino acids. Trimming cost V 3 bases and J 11 bases; bases outside gene matches: 6. CDR1 LNHNV and CDR2 YYDKDF come from the germline V gene (reference sequence). This CDR3 reads CATSSDTSGGQQFF. The CDR3 coding sequence is TGTGCCACCAGCAGTGATACTAGCGGGGGCCAGCAGTTCTTC.

The V and J genes are TRBV6-1 and TRBJ2-7; 8 bases are shared with TRBD2. There are 15 residues in the CDR3. CDR1 and CDR2 from the germline V gene are MNHNS and SASEGT. V was clipped by 7 bases and J by 1 base; unmatched bases: 9. DNA for the CDR3: TGTGCCAGCACCAACAGCGGGGGCGCTTCCTACGAGCAGTACTTC. It translates to CASTNSGGASYEQYF.

V usage is TRBV7-2 and J usage is TRBJ2-3, with D possibly TRBD2 on 7 matching bases. Trimming took off 5 bases at V and 0 bases at J, with 18 bases between the two ends. CDR3 size: 17 residues. CDR1 and CDR2 (germline): SGHTA, FQGNSA. The CDR3 nucleotides read TGTGCCAGCAGCCCGCAGGTGGGGGGGGCTAGCACAGATACGCAGTATTTT. This codes for CASSPQVGGASTDTQYF.

The V gene is TRBV2, the J gene TRBJ2-3; tentative D call: TRBD2 (6 bases). The CDR3 consists of 13 residues. Germline values: CDR1 SNHLY, CDR2 FYNNEI. V was pared by 10 bases and J by 0 bases, with 11 bases between. DNA of the CDR3: TGTGCCAACTGGGGGGAGAGCACAGATACGCAGTATTTT. This encodes CANWGESTDTQYF.

The J gene is TRBJ2-1, the V gene TRBV12-5, with D possibly being TRBD1 (6 bases). Germline V gene sequence: CDR1 LGHNT, CDR2 FRNRAP. V shed 1 base and J shed 14 bases, with 15 bases lying between them. The CDR3 is made up of 13 amino acids. In DNA form, the CDR3 reads TGTGCTAGTGGTTTGGACCGGGACATGGTAAAGTTCTTC. This translates into CASGLDRDMVKFF.

The table lists this clonotype with many counts. The chain has TRBV7-2 and TRBJ2-7, with D possibly being TRBD2 (6 bases). Trimming pared 3 bases from V and 3 bases from J, leaving 9 bases between. Per germline, CDR1 SGHTA and CDR2 FQGNSA. This CDR3 contains 13 residues. For the CDR3, the DNA is TGTGCCAGCAGCTTTCAGGGAGGCTACGAGCAGTACTTC. Protein: CASSFQGGYEQYF. Together with reference TRBV7-2 and TRBJ2-7, the CDR3 gives the full variable domain: GAGVSQSPSNKVTEKGKDVELRCDPISGHTALYWYRQSLGQGLEFLIYFQGNSAPDKSGLPSDRFSAERTGGSVSTLTIQRTQQEDSAVYLCASSFQGGYEQYFGPGTRLTVT.

This clonotype has more than one count but fewer than ten. The genes are TRBV14 and TRBJ2-5; D possibly corresponds to TRBD1 (5 bases). Trimming took 5 bases from V and 5 from J, leaving 18 bases between them. The CDR3 is 15 residues long. Germline V gene sequence: CDR1 SGHDN, CDR2 FVKESK. For the CDR3, the DNA is TGTGCCAGCAGCTACGAAATCCCCCCAGGGGAGACCCAGTACTTC. This encodes CASSYEIPPGETQYF.

The rearrangement uses TRBV29-1 and TRBJ2-5, with TRBD1 identical over 7 bases. The CDR3 totals 16 residues. Unmatched junction bases numbered 15, after V lost 1 base and J lost 7 bases. Germline lookup yields CDR1 SQVTM and CDR2 ANQGSEA. The DNA for the CDR3 is TGCAGCGTTGAAGGGACAGGCCAGTCGTCGATAGGGACCCAGTACTTC. As protein: CSVEGTGQSSIGTQYF. The whole variable domain, filled in from reference TRBV29-1 and TRBJ2-5, reads SAVISQKPSRDICQRGTSLTIQCQVDSQVTMMFWYRQQPGQSLTLIATANQGSEATYESGFVIDKFPISRPNLTFSTLTVSNMSPEDSSIYLCSVEGTGQSSIGTQYFGPGTRLLVL.

This sequence joins TRBV11-2 and TRBJ2-7; D not resolved. This CDR3 region has 14 residues. The germline V gene has CDR1 SGHAT and CDR2 FQNNGV. The V gene lost 2 bases and the J gene lost 3 bases, with 11 bases spanning the gap. The CDR3 loop reads CASSLRAQGYEQYF. CDR3 in DNA: TGTGCCAGCAGCTTAAGGGCCCAAGGCTACGAGCAGTACTTC. Variable domain in full (rest from reference TRBV11-2 and TRBJ2-7): EAGVAQSPRYKIIEKRQSVAFWCNPISGHATLYWYQQILGQGPKLLIQFQNNGVVDDSQLPKDRFSAERLKGVDSTLKIQPAKLEDSAVYLCASSLRAQGYEQYFGPGTRLTVT.

The V call is TRBV18, the J call TRBJ2-5; 7 bases map to TRBD2. The V gene's germline CDR1 is KGHSH and CDR2 LQKENI. This CDR3 is 15 amino acids long. The J segment lost 2 bases and the V segment lost 1 base, leaving 4 bases of the junction unmatched. CDR3 nucleotide sequence: TGTGCCAGCTCACCACTCGGGGGGAAGCAAGAGACCCAGTACTTC. It translates to CASSPLGGKQETQYF.